This record concerns one T cell receptor (beta chain) sequence. Its antigen is undetermined. Per the germline V gene, CDR1 is ENHRY and CDR2 is SYGVKD. Trimming shortened V by 0 bases and J by 9 bases, and 6 bases separated the two germline ends. This CDR3 region has 12 residues. Treatment denoted: roughly ten-day PBMC culture with coronavirus spike peptide pools or control peptides (ViraFEST assay). Sequence data for DNA of cultured CD4+ T cells were generated by the Oncomine TCR Beta short-read assay. TCRdb reprocessed the PCR reads with MiXCR, giving one entry per CDR3 protein. The sample records more than 7,000 distinct CDR3 sequences, 55% to 75% being singletons. The sample belongs to a study of vaccination and CD4 T cells after COVID-19.

Sample: CD4+ T cells from blood, cultured in vitro. This chain joins TRBV10-3 and TRBJ1-5; D not resolved. The source is a human donor who had recovered from COVID-19. The CDR3 sequence is CAISESEGPQHF. For the CDR3, the DNA is TGTGCCATCAGTGAGTCGGAAGGGCCCCAGCATTTT.